Listed here is a single T cell receptor beta chain. What it recognizes is unknown. The sample originates from a study of OX40 agonist ivuxolimab in advanced cancers. Study information: Patients were dosed with the agonistic anti-OX40 (CD134) antibody ivuxolimab. In this trial design, patients received ivuxolimab intravenously at 0.01 to 10 mg/kg every 2 weeks. Of the patients, three showed partial responses, one with hepatocellular carcinoma and two with cutaneous melanoma.

Overall study results and limits: CD8+ T cells (on average) carried more expanded clones than CD4+ T cells.

TCRdb's copy holds only in-frame clones and misses some; the assay was immunoSEQ multiplex PCR. The sample lists tens of thousands of clones; about 91% were seen once. This CDR3 region has 16 residues. Germline V lookup: CDR1 SGHTA, CDR2 FQGTGA. Trimming shortened V by 5 bases and J by 3 bases, and 19 bases separated the two germline ends. Sequenced material: CD4+ or CD8+ T cells sorted from blood, taken in a trial of the OX40 agonist ivuxolimab. The chain recombines TRBV7-3 with TRBJ1-1; the D gene is possibly TRBD1 (5 bases). This receptor was taken from an adult with an advanced solid tumor such as melanoma, head and neck, liver or kidney cancer. The CDR3 nucleotides are TGTGCCAGCAGCGCGAGGGGAGGTGCCAGGGACACTGAAGCTTTCTTT. Translating gives CASSARGGARDTEAFF.